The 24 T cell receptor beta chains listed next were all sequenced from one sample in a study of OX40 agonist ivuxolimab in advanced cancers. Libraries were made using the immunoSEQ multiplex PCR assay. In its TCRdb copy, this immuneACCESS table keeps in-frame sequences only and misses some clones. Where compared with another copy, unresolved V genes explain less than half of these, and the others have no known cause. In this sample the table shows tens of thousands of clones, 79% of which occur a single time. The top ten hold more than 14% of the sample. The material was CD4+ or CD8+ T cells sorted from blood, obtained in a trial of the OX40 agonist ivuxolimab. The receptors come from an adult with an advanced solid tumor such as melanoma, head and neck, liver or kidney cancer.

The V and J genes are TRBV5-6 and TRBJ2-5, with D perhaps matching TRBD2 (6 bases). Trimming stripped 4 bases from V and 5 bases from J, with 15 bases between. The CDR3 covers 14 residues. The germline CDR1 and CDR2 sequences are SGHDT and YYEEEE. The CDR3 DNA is TGTGCCAGCAGCCCCAGTGGGGGGTACGAGACCCAGTACTTC. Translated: CASSPSGGYETQYF.

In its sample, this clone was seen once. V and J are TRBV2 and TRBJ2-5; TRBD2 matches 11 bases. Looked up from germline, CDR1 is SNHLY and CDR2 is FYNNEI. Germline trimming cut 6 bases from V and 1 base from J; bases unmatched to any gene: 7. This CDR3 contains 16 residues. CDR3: CASRAGLAAPQETQYF. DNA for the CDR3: TGTGCCAGCAGAGCGGGACTAGCGGCACCCCAAGAGACCCAGTACTTC.

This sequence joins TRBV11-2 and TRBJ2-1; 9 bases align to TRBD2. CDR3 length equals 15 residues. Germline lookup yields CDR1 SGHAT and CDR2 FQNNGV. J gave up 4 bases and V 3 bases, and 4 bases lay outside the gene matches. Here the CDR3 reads CASSFTSGLYNEQFF. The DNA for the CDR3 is TGTGCCAGCAGCTTCACTAGCGGGCTTTACAATGAGCAGTTCTTC. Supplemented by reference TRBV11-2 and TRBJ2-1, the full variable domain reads EAGVAQSPRYKIIEKRQSVAFWCNPISGHATLYWYQQILGQGPKLLIQFQNNGVVDDSQLPKDRFSAERLKGVDSTLKIQPAKLEDSAVYLCASSFTSGLYNEQFFGPGTRLTVL.

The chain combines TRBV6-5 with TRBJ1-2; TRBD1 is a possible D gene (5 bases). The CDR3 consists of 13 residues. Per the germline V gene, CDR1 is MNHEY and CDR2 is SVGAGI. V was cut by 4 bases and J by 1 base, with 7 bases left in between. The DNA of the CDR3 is TGTGCCAGCAGTTTGGACATTAACTATGGCTACACCTTC. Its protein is CASSLDINYGYTF.

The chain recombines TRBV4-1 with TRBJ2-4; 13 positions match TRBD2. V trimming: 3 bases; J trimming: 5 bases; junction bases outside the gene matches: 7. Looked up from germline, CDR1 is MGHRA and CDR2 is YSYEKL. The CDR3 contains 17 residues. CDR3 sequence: CASSQVLAGGPQNIQYF. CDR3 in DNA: TGCGCCAGCAGCCAGGTACTAGCGGGAGGGCCCCAAAACATTCAGTACTTC.

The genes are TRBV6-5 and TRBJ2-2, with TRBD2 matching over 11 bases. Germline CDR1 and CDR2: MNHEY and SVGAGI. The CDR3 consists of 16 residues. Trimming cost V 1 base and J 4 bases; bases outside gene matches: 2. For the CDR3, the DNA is TGTGCCAGCAGTTACTATAGCGGGGGGGGCACCGGGGAGCTGTTTTTT. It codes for CASSYYSGGGTGELFF.

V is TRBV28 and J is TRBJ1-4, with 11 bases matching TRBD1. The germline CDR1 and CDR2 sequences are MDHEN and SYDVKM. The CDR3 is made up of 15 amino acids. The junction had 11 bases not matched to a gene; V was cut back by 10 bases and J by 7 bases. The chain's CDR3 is CATSGTGGPFEKLFF. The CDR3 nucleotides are TGTGCCACTTCCGGGACAGGGGGTCCATTTGAAAAACTGTTTTTT.

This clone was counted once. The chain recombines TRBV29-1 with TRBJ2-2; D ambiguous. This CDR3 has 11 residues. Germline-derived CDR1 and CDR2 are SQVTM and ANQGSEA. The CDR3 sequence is CTASDTGELFF. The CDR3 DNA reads TGCACCGCGTCGGACACCGGGGAGCTGTTTTTT.

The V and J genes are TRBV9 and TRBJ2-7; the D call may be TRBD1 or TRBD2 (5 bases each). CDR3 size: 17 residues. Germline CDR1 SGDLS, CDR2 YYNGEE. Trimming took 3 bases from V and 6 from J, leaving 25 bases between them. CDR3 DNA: TGTGCCAGCAGCGCAAGCGCTTCGCCGGGACCCCAGGGCGAGCAGTACTTC. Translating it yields CASSASASPGPQGEQYF.

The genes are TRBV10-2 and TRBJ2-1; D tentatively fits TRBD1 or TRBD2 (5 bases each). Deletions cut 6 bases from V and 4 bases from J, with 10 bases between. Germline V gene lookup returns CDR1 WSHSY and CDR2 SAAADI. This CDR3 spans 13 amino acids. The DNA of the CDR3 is TGCGCCAGCAGGAGGGGAGTTTACAATGAGCAGTTCTTC. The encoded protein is CASRRGVYNEQFF.

CDR3 nucleotide sequence: TGCGCCAGCAGCCACAGGACTAGCGGGCAGTACAATGAGCAGTTCTTC. Translated, it gives CASSHRTSGQYNEQFF. The V gene is TRBV4-1, the J gene TRBJ2-1; 11 nucleotides line up with TRBD2. Germline CDR1 MGHRA, CDR2 YSYEKL. With 3 bases clipped from V and 4 bases from J, the junction kept 5 bases outside the gene matches. There are 16 residues in the CDR3.

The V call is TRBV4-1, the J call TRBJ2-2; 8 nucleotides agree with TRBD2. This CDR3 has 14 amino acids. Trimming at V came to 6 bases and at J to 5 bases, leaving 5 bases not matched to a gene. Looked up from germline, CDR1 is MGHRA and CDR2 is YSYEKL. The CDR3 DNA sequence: TGCGCCAGCAGTCGACTAGCGCCTACCGGGGAGCTGTTTTTT. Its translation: CASSRLAPTGELFF.

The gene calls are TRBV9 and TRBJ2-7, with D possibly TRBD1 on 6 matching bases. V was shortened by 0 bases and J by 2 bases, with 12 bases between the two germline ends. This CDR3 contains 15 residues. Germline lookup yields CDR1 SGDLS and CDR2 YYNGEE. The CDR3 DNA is TGTGCCAGCAGCGTAGAGGGACAACCAACCTACGAGCAGTACTTC. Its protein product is CASSVEGQPTYEQYF. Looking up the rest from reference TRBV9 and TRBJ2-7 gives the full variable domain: DSGVTQTPKHLITATGQRVTLRCSPRSGDLSVYWYQQSLDQGLQFLIQYYNGEERAKGNILERFSAQQFPDLHSELNLSSLELGDSALYFCASSVEGQPTYEQYFGPGTRLTVT.

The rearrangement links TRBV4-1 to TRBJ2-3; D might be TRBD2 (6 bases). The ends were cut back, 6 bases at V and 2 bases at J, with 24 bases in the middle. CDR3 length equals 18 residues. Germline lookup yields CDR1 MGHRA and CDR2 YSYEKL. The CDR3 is CASSLSHVGGTSTDTQYF. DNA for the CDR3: TGCGCCAGCAGTCTCTCACACGTCGGGGGAACCTCCACAGATACGCAGTATTTT.

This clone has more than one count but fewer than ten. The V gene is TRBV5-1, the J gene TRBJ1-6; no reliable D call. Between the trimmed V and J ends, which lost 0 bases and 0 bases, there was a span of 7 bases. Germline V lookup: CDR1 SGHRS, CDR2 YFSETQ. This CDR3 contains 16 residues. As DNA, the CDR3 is TGCGCCAGCAGCTTGGTCCCGAGCTCCTATAATTCACCCCTCCACTTT. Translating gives CASSLVPSSYNSPLHF.

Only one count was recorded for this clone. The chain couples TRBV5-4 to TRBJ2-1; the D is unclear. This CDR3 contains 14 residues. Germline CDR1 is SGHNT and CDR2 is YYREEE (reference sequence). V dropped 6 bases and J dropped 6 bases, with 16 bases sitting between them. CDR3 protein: CASNPGQTTNEQFF. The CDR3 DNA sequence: TGTGCCAGCAACCCGGGCCAGACGACCAATGAGCAGTTCTTC.

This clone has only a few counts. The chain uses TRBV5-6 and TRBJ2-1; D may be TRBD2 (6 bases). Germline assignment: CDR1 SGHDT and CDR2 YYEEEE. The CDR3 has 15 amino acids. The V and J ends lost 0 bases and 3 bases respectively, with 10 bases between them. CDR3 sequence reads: CASSLGGGDYNEQFF. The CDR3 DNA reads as TGTGCCAGCAGCTTGGGGGGCGGGGACTACAATGAGCAGTTCTTC.

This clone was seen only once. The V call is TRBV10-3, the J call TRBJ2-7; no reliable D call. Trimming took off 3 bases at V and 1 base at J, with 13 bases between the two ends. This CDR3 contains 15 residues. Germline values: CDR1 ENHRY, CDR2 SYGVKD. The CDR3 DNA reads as TGTGCCATCAGTGACCCCGTAGAGAAATCCTACGAGCAGTACTTC. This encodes CAISDPVEKSYEQYF.

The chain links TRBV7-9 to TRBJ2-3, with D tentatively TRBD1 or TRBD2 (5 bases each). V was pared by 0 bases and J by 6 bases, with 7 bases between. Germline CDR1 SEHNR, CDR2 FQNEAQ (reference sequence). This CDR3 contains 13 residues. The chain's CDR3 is CASSLAWGDTQYF. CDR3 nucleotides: TGTGCCAGCAGCTTAGCGTGGGGGGATACGCAGTATTTT.

The CDR3 DNA reads as TGTGCCAGCAGTCGGAGCGGGGGGAACACAGATACGCAGTATTTT. Its translation is CASSRSGGNTDTQYF. The rearrangement joins TRBV7-8 to TRBJ2-3; 9 bases are a match to TRBD2. Germline lookup yields CDR1 SGHVS and CDR2 FQNEAQ. Trimming removed 6 bases from V and 2 bases from J; junction bases left unmatched: 6. The length of the CDR3 is 15 residues. Filled out from reference TRBV7-8 and TRBJ2-3, the complete variable domain reads GAGVSQSPRYKVAKRGQDVALRCDPISGHVSLFWYQQALGQGPEFLTYFQNEAQLDKSGLPSDRFFAERPEGSVSTLKIQRTQQEDSAVYLCASSRSGGNTDTQYFGPGTRLTVL.

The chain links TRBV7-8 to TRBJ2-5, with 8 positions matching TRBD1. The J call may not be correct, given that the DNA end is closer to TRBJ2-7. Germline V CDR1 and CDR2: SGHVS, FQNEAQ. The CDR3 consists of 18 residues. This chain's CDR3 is CASSPSPSAGGGTHEQYF. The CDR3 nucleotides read TGTGCCAGCAGCCCTTCTCCAAGTGCAGGGGGCGGAACCCACGAGCAGTACTTC.

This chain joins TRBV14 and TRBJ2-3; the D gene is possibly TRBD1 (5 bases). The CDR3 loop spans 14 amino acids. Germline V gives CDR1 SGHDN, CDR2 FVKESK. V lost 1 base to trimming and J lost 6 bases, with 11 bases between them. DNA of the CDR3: TGTGCCAGCAGCCAAGCCTCTAAGGGGGATACGCAGTATTTT. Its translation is CASSQASKGDTQYF.

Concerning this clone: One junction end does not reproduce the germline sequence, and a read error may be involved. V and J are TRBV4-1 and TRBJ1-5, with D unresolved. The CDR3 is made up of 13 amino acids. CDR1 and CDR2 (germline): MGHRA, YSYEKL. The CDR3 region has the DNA TGCGCCAGCAGCCAAGAGGAAGACGGACTTCAATATTTT. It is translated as CASSQEEDGLQYF.

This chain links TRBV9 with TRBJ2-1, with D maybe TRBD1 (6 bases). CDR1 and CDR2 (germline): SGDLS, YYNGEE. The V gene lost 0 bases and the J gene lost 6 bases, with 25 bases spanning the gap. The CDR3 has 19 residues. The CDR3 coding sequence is TGTGCCAGCAGCGTAGGAAAGGGTGGCGGGCAGGGGAAATCCAATGAGCAGTTCTTC. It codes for CASSVGKGGGQGKSNEQFF.